This TCR beta chain was sequenced during a study of regulatory T cells in long-lasting Graves disease. This CDR3 contains 19 residues. Per the germline V gene, CDR1 is LNHNV and CDR2 is YYDKDF (reference sequence). Deletions cut 1 base from V and 8 bases from J, with 26 bases between. Researchers made TCR beta libraries by using iRepertoire HTBI primers and running Arm-PCR on CDR3 regions. TCRdb reanalysed the multiplex PCR reads using MiXCR and keeps one entry per CDR3 protein. The sample has 450,000 to 600,000 distinct CDR3 sequences; roughly 13% are singletons. Study results and limitations: The study found TRBV28, TRBJ1-2 and TRBJ2-5 favored in persistent disease.

Noted time point: newly diagnosed GD, antithyroid drugs for less than 3 months. Making the TCR library involved RNA that had been extracted from PBMCs. Patient provenance is recorded as an endocrinology department in Xi'an, China. There are many counts of this clonotype. Its antigen is currently unknown. This same sample was also taken into another study, of T cells in Graves' hyperthyroidism and ophthalmopathy.

The TCR originated in a man younger than 45 with Graves disease. Here the sequenced sample was peripheral blood mononuclear cells (PBMCs), taken at new diagnosis, from a patient treated with antithyroid drugs. The chain joins TRBV15 to TRBJ1-4; weak D call: TRBD1 (5 bases). The CDR3 here is CATSRVPPDRGGPWEKLFF. The CDR3 DNA reads as TGTGCCACCAGCAGAGTCCCTCCCGATAGGGGCGGGCCATGGGAAAAACTGTTTTTT.